This T cell receptor beta chain derives from a study of T cells in localized non-small cell lung cancer. TCRdb keeps only in-frame clones here, not all; method: immunoSEQ multiplex PCR. This sample has over 2,500 clones, with 30% to 45% found just once. Overall study findings and caveats: A denser population of T cells in blood accompanied longer overall survival.

This clone was seen a few times. Its antigen is not identified. This CDR3 is 14 amino acids long. This receptor was taken from a woman aged 35 to 75 with stage II squamous cell lung carcinoma. Source: normal lung tissue next to the tumor, taken before any cancer treatment. The genes are TRBV7-5 and TRBJ1-1; TRBD1 is the table's D call, not checked against the DNA. TRBV7-5 is a listed pseudogene. The CDR3 sequence: CASSLGDRGTEAFF. CDR3 sequence (DNA): TGTGCCAGCAGCTTAGGCGACAGGGGAACTGAAGCTTTCTTT.